The 18 T cell receptor beta chains in this list originate from one sample, sequenced in a study of T cells in Graves' hyperthyroidism and ophthalmopathy. The TCR beta CDR3 regions underwent amplification using RNA transcripts as the source. The HTBI primer set was used in a first-round RT-PCR of the TCR CDR3. TCRdb reprocessed the multiplex PCR reads via MiXCR and lists one record per CDR3 protein. The sample shows 500,000 to 600,000 distinct CDR3 sequences, about 45% of them seen only once. The material sequenced was peripheral blood or thyroid tissue (not recorded which). Receptor source: an adult woman with Graves' disease, either hyperthyroidism or ophthalmopathy (not recorded which).

This clonotype was counted a single time. The J gene is TRBJ1-5, the V gene TRBV5-1; TRBD1 is a possible D gene (5 bases). There are 15 residues in the CDR3. With 1 base removed from V and 11 bases from J, the gap between germline ends came to 19 bases. Germline V gene sequence: CDR1 SGHRS, CDR2 YFSETQ. The CDR3 DNA is TGCGCCAGCAGCTTGAGTGGGGCGGGAGGGCCGACCCAGCATTTT. Protein: CASSLSGAGGPTQHF.

In this sample, this clonotype turned up a few times. V gene TRBV28 combines with J gene TRBJ2-7; D is uncertain. The V end was cut by 1 base, the J end by 3 bases, with 7 bases between. CDR3 length: 13 residues. From germline, CDR1 is MDHEN and CDR2 SYDVKM. The CDR3: CASSLSFGYEQYF. CDR3 in DNA: TGTGCCAGCAGTTTATCCTTTGGCTACGAGCAGTACTTC.

The chain recombines TRBV7-2 with TRBJ2-5; 7 nucleotides match TRBD2. The germline V gene has CDR1 SGHTA and CDR2 FQGNSA. V shed 5 bases and J 2 bases; nucleotides not matched to a gene: 14. This CDR3 is built from 17 residues. CDR3 sequence: CASSVGPAGRGQETQYF. CDR3 in DNA: TGTGCCAGCAGCGTAGGCCCAGCGGGGAGGGGTCAAGAGACCCAGTACTTC.

Here the CDR3 reads CASSSGLAGGPRSYEQYF. The CDR3 nucleotides read TGTGCCAGCAGTTCGGGACTAGCGGGAGGACCACGCTCCTACGAGCAGTACTTC. This chain uses TRBV6-1 with TRBJ2-7, with TRBD2 identical over 15 bases. The length of the CDR3 is 18 residues. Germline CDR1 and CDR2: MNHNS and SASEGT. V lost 5 bases and J lost 0; bases outside the gene matches: 8.

The rearrangement joins TRBV2 to TRBJ2-1, with D perhaps matching TRBD1 (6 bases). Trimming cost V 4 bases and J 4 bases, with 11 bases left between them. Germline V gene lookup returns CDR1 SNHLY and CDR2 FYNNEI. The CDR3 is 14 amino acids. The CDR3 loop is CASSVGGRYNEQFF. CDR3 bases: TGTGCCAGCAGTGTTGGGGGCAGGTACAATGAGCAGTTCTTC.

In this sample, this clonotype turned up a few times. This chain uses TRBV7-9 with TRBJ1-2; D gene ambiguous. CDR1 SEHNR and CDR2 FQNEAQ come from the germline V gene (reference sequence). Trimming removed 2 bases from V and 9 bases from J, with 10 bases in between. The CDR3 sequence is 12 residues long. The DNA for the CDR3 is TGTGCCAGCAGCTTATATTACAATAGCTACACCTTC. It specifies CASSLYYNSYTF.

This clonotype was picked up a small number of times. This rearrangement joins TRBV7-9 to TRBJ1-1; D is undetermined. Trimming took off 0 bases at V and 9 bases at J, with 17 bases between the two ends. From germline, CDR1 is SEHNR and CDR2 FQNEAQ (reference sequence). CDR3 length equals 15 residues. The CDR3 nucleotides read TGTGCCAGCAGCTTAGCAGGTATGGGGAACGGACAAGCTTTCTTT. This gives the protein CASSLAGMGNGQAFF.

V and J are TRBV5-1 and TRBJ1-1, with D unresolved. Trimming removed 3 bases at V and 3 bases at J, with 9 bases between. This CDR3 has 13 residues. The germline CDR1 and CDR2 sequences are SGHRS and YFSETQ. The CDR3 loop reads CASSSAGDTEAFF. CDR3 nucleotides: TGCGCCAGCAGCTCTGCAGGAGACACTGAAGCTTTCTTT.

Points on this clonotype: At one end, the junction sequence differs from germline, possibly due to a read error. The chain combines TRBV20-1 with TRBJ2-2; TRBD1 aligns across 9 bases. The CDR3 consists of 14 residues. Germline CDR1 DFQATT, CDR2 SNEGSKA (reference sequence). The CDR3 loop is CSAVTGGNTGELFF. The CDR3 DNA reads as TGCAGTGCTGTGACAGGGGGTAACACTGGGGAGCTGTTTTTT.

This clonotype was observed a handful of times. The chain couples TRBV5-4 to TRBJ2-7, with TRBD1 identical over 9 bases. After removal of 4 bases from V and 0 bases from J, the junction contained 8 bases not matched to a gene. CDR3 size: 16 residues. The germline V gene has CDR1 SGHNT and CDR2 YYREEE (reference sequence). CDR3 nucleotide sequence: TGTGCCAGCAGCGGTCCCGGGACAGGGATCTCCTACGAGCAGTACTTC. Translation gives CASSGPGTGISYEQYF.

J is TRBJ2-2 and V is TRBV20-1; D is uncertain. Trimming took 4 bases from V and 1 from J, leaving 10 bases between them. Germline V lookup: CDR1 DFQATT, CDR2 SNEGSKA (reference sequence). The CDR3 has 14 amino acids. The CDR3 nucleotides are TGCAGTGCTACGGTACAGAAGAACACCGGGGAGCTGTTTTTT. Encoded protein: CSATVQKNTGELFF.

The V call is TRBV7-9, the J call TRBJ1-1; 10 bases fit TRBD1. Germline V gene sequence: CDR1 SEHNR, CDR2 FQNEAQ (reference sequence). The CDR3 runs 15 residues. V lost 4 bases and J lost 1; bases outside the gene matches: 3. CDR3 in DNA: TGTGCCAGCAGCTACCGGGACAGGGGGAACACTGAAGCTTTCTTT. This translates into CASSYRDRGNTEAFF.

This clonotype was observed at least ten times. The rearrangement uses TRBV15 and TRBJ1-1; 7 bases fit TRBD1. The junction had 3 bases not matched to a gene; V was cut back by 2 bases and J by 6 bases. The CDR3 runs to 13 residues. Germline CDR1 reads LNHNV; CDR2 reads YYDKDF (reference sequence). CDR3 region: CATSRQGVPEAFF. CDR3 nucleotides: TGTGCCACCAGCAGACAGGGGGTGCCTGAAGCTTTCTTT.

The chain links TRBV4-1 to TRBJ2-5; TRBD1 aligns across 7 bases. The germline CDR1 and CDR2 sequences are MGHRA and YSYEKL. The CDR3 is made up of 16 amino acids. V shed 0 bases and J 0 bases; nucleotides not matched to a gene: 4. This CDR3 reads CASSQDVGQYQETQYF. Written as DNA, the CDR3 is TGCGCCAGCAGCCAAGATGTGGGACAGTACCAAGAGACCCAGTACTTC.

This clonotype was picked up many times. The rearrangement links TRBV29-1 to TRBJ2-6; the D is unclear. V was cut by 1 base and J by 0 bases, with 4 bases left in between. Germline-derived CDR1 and CDR2 are SQVTM and ANQGSEA. This CDR3 region has 14 residues. The CDR3 protein is CSVEVGSGANVLTF. DNA for the CDR3: TGCAGCGTTGAAGTGGGCTCTGGGGCCAACGTCCTGACTTTC.

This rearrangement joins TRBV24-1 to TRBJ2-5, with 7 bases aligning to TRBD1. Germline CDR1 is KGHDR and CDR2 is SFDVKD. There are 15 residues in the CDR3. Trimming removed 2 bases from V and 7 bases from J; junction bases left unmatched: 9. CDR3 region: CATSDSTGYQRTQYF. The CDR3 nucleotides are TGTGCCACCAGTGATTCGACAGGGTATCAGAGGACCCAGTACTTC.

As for this clonotype: This is likely a read error, given that the CDR3 carries no conserved phenylalanine or tryptophan at its end. The DNA is left out, because the CDR3 cannot be placed on it with certainty; the CDR3 is given as TCRdb lists it. This chain uses TRBV9 with TRBJ2-6; TRBD1, as called in the table, went unchecked against the DNA. From germline, CDR1 is SGDLS and CDR2 YYNGEE. The CDR3 totals 13 residues, both ends included. CDR3 amino acids: CASSVGPADRANT.

The chain carries TRBV20-1 and TRBJ2-3, with TRBD2 matching over 12 bases. The CDR3 spans 14 residues. Germline V lookup: CDR1 DFQATT, CDR2 SNEGSKA (reference sequence). V lost 3 bases and J lost 6; bases outside the gene matches: 4. CDR3 sequence reads: CSARTSGSSDTQYF. The CDR3 nucleotides are TGCAGTGCTAGGACTAGCGGGAGTTCGGATACGCAGTATTTT.